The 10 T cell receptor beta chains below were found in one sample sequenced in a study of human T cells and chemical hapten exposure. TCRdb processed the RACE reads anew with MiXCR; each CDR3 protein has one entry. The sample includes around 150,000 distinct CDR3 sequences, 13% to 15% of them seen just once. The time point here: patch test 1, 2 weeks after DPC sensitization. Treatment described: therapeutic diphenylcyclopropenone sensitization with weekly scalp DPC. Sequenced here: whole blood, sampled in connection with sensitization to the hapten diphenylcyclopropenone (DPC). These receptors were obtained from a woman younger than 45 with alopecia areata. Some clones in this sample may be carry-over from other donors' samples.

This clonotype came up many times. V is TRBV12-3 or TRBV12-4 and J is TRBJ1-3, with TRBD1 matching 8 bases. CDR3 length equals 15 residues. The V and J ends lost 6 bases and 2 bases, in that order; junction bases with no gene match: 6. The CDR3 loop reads CASSSDRGAGNTIYF. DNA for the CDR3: TGTGCCAGCAGCTCTGACAGGGGTGCTGGAAACACCATATATTTT.

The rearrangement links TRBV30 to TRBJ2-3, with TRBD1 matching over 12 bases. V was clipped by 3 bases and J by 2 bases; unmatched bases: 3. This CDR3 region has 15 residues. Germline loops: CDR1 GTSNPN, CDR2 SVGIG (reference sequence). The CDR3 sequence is CAWRVGQGATDTQYF. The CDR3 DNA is TGTGCCTGGAGGGTGGGACAGGGGGCCACAGATACGCAGTATTTT.

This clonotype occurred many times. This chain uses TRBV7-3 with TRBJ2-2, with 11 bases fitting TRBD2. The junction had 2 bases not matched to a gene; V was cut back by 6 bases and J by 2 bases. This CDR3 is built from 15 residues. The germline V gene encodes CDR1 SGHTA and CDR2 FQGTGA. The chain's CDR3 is CASRTSGGNTGELFF. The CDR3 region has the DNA TGTGCCAGCAGAACTAGCGGGGGAAACACCGGGGAGCTGTTTTTT. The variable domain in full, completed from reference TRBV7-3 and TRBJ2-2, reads GAGVSQTPSNKVTEKGKYVELRCDPISGHTALYWYRQSLGQGPEFLIYFQGTGAADDSGLPNDRFFAVRPEGSVSTLKIQRTERGDSAVYLCASRTSGGNTGELFFGEGSRLTVL.

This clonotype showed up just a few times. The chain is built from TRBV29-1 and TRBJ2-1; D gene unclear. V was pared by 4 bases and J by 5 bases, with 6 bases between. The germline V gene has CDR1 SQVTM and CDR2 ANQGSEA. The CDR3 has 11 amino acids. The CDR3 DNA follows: TGCAGCGTTGGGGGAAACAATGAGCAGTTCTTC. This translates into CSVGGNNEQFF.

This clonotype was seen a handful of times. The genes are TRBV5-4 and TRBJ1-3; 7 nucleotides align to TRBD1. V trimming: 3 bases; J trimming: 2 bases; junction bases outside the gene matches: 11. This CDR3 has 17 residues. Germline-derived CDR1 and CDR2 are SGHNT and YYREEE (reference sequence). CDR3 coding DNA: TGTGCCAGCAGCTCAACACAGGGGTCCTTCGCTGGAAACACCATATATTTT. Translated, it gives CASSSTQGSFAGNTIYF.

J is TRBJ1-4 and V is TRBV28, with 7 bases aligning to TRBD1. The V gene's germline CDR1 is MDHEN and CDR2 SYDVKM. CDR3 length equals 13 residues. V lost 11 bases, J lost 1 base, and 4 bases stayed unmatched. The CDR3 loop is CAGRQGTNEKLFF. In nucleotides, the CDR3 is TGTGCCGGCCGACAGGGAACTAATGAAAAACTGTTTTTT. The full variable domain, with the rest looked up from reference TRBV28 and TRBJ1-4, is DVKVTQSSRYLVKRTGEKVFLECVQDMDHENMFWYRQDPGLGLRLIYFSYDVKMKEKGDIPEGYSVSREKKERFSLILESASTNQTSMYLCAGRQGTNEKLFFGSGTQLSVL.

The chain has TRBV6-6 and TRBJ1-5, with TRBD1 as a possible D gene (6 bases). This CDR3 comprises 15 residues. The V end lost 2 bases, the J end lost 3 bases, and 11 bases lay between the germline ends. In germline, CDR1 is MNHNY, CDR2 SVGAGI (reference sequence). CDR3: CASSYEGQSNQPQHF. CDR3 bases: TGTGCCAGCAGTTACGAAGGACAGTCCAATCAGCCCCAGCATTTT.

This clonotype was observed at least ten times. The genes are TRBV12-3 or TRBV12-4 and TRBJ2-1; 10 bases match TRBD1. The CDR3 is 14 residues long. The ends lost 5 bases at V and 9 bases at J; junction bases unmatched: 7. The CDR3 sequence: CASSPGQGSSEQFF. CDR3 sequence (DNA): TGTGCCAGCAGTCCGGGACAGGGGAGTAGTGAGCAGTTCTTC.

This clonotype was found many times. The CDR3 sequence: CSVEAVPGGGSEQYF. CDR3 bases: TGCAGCGTTGAAGCGGTCCCCGGCGGGGGATCCGAGCAGTACTTC. The V and J genes are TRBV29-1 and TRBJ2-7, with 7 bases fitting TRBD2. With V trimmed by 1 base and J by 6 bases, 12 bases remained unmatched. Germline assignment: CDR1 SQVTM and CDR2 ANQGSEA. The CDR3 runs 15 residues.

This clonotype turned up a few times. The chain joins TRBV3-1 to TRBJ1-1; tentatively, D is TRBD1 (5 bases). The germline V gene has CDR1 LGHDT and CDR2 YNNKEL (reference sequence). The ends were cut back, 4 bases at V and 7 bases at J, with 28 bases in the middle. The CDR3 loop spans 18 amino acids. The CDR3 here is CASSRLIDRGDKGDEAFF. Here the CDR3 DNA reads TGTGCCAGCAGCCGACTCATAGACAGAGGGGATAAGGGTGATGAAGCTTTCTTT. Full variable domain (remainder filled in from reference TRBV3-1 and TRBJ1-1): DTAVSQTPKYLVTQMGNDKSIKCEQNLGHDTMYWYKQDSKKFLKIMFSYNNKELIINETVPNRFSPKSPDKAHLNLHINSLELGDSAVYFCASSRLIDRGDKGDEAFFGQGTRLTVV.